One sample yielded the 16 T cell receptor beta chains listed below, sequenced in a study of T cells in Graves' hyperthyroidism and ophthalmopathy. RNA transcripts provided the source from which TCR beta CDR3 regions were amplified. The HTBI primer set was used in a first-round RT-PCR of the TCR CDR3. MiXCR, run by TCRdb on the multiplex PCR reads, gives a single entry per CDR3 protein. The sample includes around 450,000 distinct CDR3 sequences, around 16% of them seen just once. Sequencing was carried out using blood. All receptors derive from a woman younger than 35 with Graves' hyperthyroidism.

There are many counts of this clonotype. The CDR3 loop is CASSRTSSSTDTQYF. The CDR3 DNA is TGTGCCAGCAGTAGGACTAGCAGTAGCACAGATACGCAGTATTTT. J is TRBJ2-3 and V is TRBV6-1; 8 bases line up with TRBD2. There are 15 residues in the CDR3. V lost 5 bases to trimming and J lost 0 bases; unmatched junction nucleotides: 4. The germline V gene encodes CDR1 MNHNS and CDR2 SASEGT.

This clonotype was counted between two and nine times. This may come from a read error, since a much larger clone is one base off. The rearrangement uses TRBV20-1 and TRBJ1-1; TRBD1 agrees at 7 bases. There are 13 residues in the CDR3. V lost 0 bases to trimming and J lost 10 bases; unmatched junction nucleotides: 8. Germline lookup yields CDR1 DFQATT and CDR2 SNEGSKA (reference sequence). CDR3 nucleotides: TGCAGTGCTAGAGATCATAGGGCAGGGGGAGCTTTCTTT. This translates into CSARDHRAGGAFF.

The rearrangement joins TRBV20-1 to TRBJ2-1; TRBD2 aligns across 13 bases. Germline loops: CDR1 DFQATT, CDR2 SNEGSKA (reference sequence). V trimming: 0 bases; J trimming: 7 bases; junction bases outside the gene matches: 15. The CDR3 spans 19 residues. The CDR3 is CSAREWGTSGNVVGNEQFF. CDR3 in DNA: TGCAGTGCTAGAGAATGGGGGACTAGCGGGAATGTGGTAGGGAATGAGCAGTTCTTC.

This clonotype was seen many times. This rearrangement joins TRBV5-1 to TRBJ1-2; 7 bases are shared with TRBD1. The CDR3 runs to 15 residues. CDR1 and CDR2 from the germline V gene are SGHRS and YFSETQ. V shed 0 bases, J shed 4 bases, and the junction held 6 bases outside the gene matches. The CDR3 loop is CASSLVTGNFYGYTF. CDR3 bases: TGCGCCAGCAGCTTGGTGACAGGGAATTTCTATGGCTACACCTTC.

Only a few counts were recorded for this clonotype. The chain has TRBV9 and TRBJ2-6; D possibly corresponds to TRBD2 (6 bases). Per the germline V gene, CDR1 is SGDLS and CDR2 is YYNGEE. This CDR3 region has 21 residues. V was clipped by 3 bases and J by 0 bases, with 25 bases between them. CDR3 sequence reads: CASSAPRGGRGRFSGANVLTF. The CDR3 DNA follows: TGTGCCAGCAGCGCCCCCCGGGGTGGGCGGGGACGTTTCTCTGGGGCCAACGTCCTGACTTTC.

The chain is built from TRBV19 and TRBJ1-2; D ambiguous. This CDR3 comprises 16 residues. The V gene lost 0 bases and the J gene lost 3 bases, with 14 bases spanning the gap. CDR1 and CDR2 (germline): LNHDA, SQIVND (reference sequence). The CDR3 DNA is TGTGCCAGTAGTATAGACCGCCTAAAGAGTGACTATGGCTACACCTTC. It translates to CASSIDRLKSDYGYTF.

In this sample, this clonotype turned up many times. This sequence joins TRBV6-1 and TRBJ2-7; 8 positions match TRBD1. The CDR3 extends over 14 amino acids. Germline V gene lookup returns CDR1 MNHNS and CDR2 SASEGT. The V segment lost 5 bases and the J segment 6 bases; nucleotides outside the gene matches: 9. The CDR3 reads CASSSGGPKGEQYF. Written as DNA, the CDR3 is TGTGCCAGCAGTTCAGGGGGCCCCAAGGGCGAGCAGTACTTC.

This clonotype was counted many times. The V gene is TRBV2, the J gene TRBJ2-1, with TRBD1 as a possible D gene (5 bases). Trimming took off 3 bases at V and 4 bases at J, with 16 bases between the two ends. This CDR3 comprises 16 residues. The V gene's germline CDR1 is SNHLY and CDR2 FYNNEI. The CDR3, as DNA: TGTGCCAGCAGTGACATGGGGCCCTGGAGTTACAATGAGCAGTTCTTC. Amino acids: CASSDMGPWSYNEQFF.

The sample holds a few counts of this clonotype. This sequence joins TRBV7-9 and TRBJ2-1; D might be TRBD1 or TRBD2, each matching 5 bases. The CDR3 contains 16 residues. V lost 2 bases and J 6 bases, leaving 17 bases between the germline ends. Per germline, CDR1 SEHNR and CDR2 FQNEAQ (reference sequence). The CDR3 loop reads CASSLPGTDRTNEQFF. As DNA, the CDR3 is TGTGCCAGCAGCTTACCCGGGACCGACCGGACCAATGAGCAGTTCTTC.

This clonotype was observed many times. The genes are TRBV27 and TRBJ1-3; D ambiguous. V shed 4 bases and J shed 0 bases, with 19 bases lying between them. This CDR3 contains 18 residues. Germline-derived CDR1 and CDR2 are MNHEY and SMNVEV (reference sequence). The CDR3 DNA follows: TGTGCCAGCAGTTCCGTCACCGACTCGCGAGGCTCTGGAAACACCATATATTTT. Its translation is CASSSVTDSRGSGNTIYF.

The sample holds many counts of this clonotype. The gene calls are TRBV20-1 and TRBJ1-3; D gene unclear. Germline-derived CDR1 and CDR2 are DFQATT and SNEGSKA (reference sequence). Trimming cost V 5 bases and J 0 bases, with 11 bases left between them. The CDR3 covers 14 residues. CDR3 sequence reads: CSAQRGSSGNTIYF. The CDR3 nucleotides read TGCAGTGCTCAACGGGGAAGCTCTGGAAACACCATATATTTT.

This clonotype was recorded at least ten times. The chain couples TRBV6-1 to TRBJ1-4; 10 positions agree with TRBD1. V was pared by 7 bases and J by 2 bases, with 4 bases of the junction left unmatched. Per germline, CDR1 MNHNS and CDR2 SASEGT. The CDR3 spans 15 residues. CDR3 DNA: TGTGCCAGCAAGGGACAGGGGCGGACTAATGAAAAACTGTTTTTT. Amino acid sequence: CASKGQGRTNEKLFF.

Many counts were recorded for this clonotype. The V gene is TRBV5-1, the J gene TRBJ1-2, with D uncertain. Germline loops: CDR1 SGHRS, CDR2 YFSETQ. The germline V and J ends were trimmed by 4 bases and 8 bases, with 15 bases remaining between them. This CDR3 comprises 13 residues. CDR3 sequence: CASSPRHGEGYTF. The DNA for the CDR3 is TGCGCCAGCAGCCCCCGACACGGGGAGGGCTACACCTTC.

This clonotype was recorded many times. The V and J genes are TRBV7-9 and TRBJ2-7, with 7 bases aligning to TRBD1. V was clipped by 5 bases and J by 5 bases; unmatched bases: 9. Germline CDR1 reads SEHNR; CDR2 reads FQNEAQ (reference sequence). The CDR3 length is 14 residues. For the CDR3, the DNA is TGTGCCAGCAGCGTGTCCAGGGGGTCGAACGAGCAGTACTTC. Amino acid sequence: CASSVSRGSNEQYF.

This clonotype has ten or more counts. The V call is TRBV7-2, the J call TRBJ2-5; TRBD1 is a possible D gene (5 bases). This CDR3 has 13 residues. CDR1 is SGHTA and CDR2 is FQGNSA in the germline V gene. V lost 8 bases and J 2 bases, leaving 12 bases between the germline ends. The CDR3 loop is CASRAGWQETQYF. CDR3 nucleotide sequence: TGTGCCAGCCGGGCAGGGTGGCAAGAGACCCAGTACTTC.

The chain employs TRBV5-5 and TRBJ2-2, with D perhaps assigned TRBD1 or TRBD2 (5 bases each). Germline V gene lookup returns CDR1 SGHKS and CDR2 YYEKEE (reference sequence). This CDR3 comprises 19 residues. The V end was cut by 0 bases, the J end by 7 bases, with 25 bases between. CDR3 in DNA: TGTGCCAGCAGCTTGGAATCCGCCATGGGGGTCGCCTATATCGGGGAGCTGTTTTTT. It encodes CASSLESAMGVAYIGELFF.